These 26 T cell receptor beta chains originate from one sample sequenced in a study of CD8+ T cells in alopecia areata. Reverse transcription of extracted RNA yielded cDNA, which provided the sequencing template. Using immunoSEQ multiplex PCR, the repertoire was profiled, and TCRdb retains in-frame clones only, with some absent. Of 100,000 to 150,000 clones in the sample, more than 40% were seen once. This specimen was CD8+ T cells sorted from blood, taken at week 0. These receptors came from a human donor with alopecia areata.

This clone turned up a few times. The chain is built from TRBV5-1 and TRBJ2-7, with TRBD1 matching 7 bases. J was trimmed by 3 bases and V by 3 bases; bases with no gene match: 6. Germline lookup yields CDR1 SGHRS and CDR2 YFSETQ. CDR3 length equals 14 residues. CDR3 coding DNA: TGCGCCAGCAGCTCCCGGGACAGCGACTACGAGCAGTACTTC. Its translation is CASSSRDSDYEQYF.

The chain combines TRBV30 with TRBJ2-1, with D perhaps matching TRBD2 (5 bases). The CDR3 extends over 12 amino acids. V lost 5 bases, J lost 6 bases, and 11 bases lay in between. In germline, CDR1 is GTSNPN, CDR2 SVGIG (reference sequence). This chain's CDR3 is CAWGDYSNEQFF. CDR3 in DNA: TGTGCCTGGGGTGACTACTCCAATGAGCAGTTCTTC.

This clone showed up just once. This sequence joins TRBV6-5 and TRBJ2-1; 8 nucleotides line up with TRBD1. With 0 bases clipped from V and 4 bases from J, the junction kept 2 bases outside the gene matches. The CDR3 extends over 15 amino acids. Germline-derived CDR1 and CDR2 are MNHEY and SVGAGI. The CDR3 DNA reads TGTGCCAGCAGTTACTCGACAGGGGAGTACAATGAGCAGTTCTTC. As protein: CASSYSTGEYNEQFF.

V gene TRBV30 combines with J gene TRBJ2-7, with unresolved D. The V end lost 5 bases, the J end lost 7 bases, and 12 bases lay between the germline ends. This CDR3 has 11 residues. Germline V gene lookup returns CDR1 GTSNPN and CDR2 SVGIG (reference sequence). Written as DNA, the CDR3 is TGTGCCTGGGAGATCCTTGGGGAGCAGTACTTC. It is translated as CAWEILGEQYF.

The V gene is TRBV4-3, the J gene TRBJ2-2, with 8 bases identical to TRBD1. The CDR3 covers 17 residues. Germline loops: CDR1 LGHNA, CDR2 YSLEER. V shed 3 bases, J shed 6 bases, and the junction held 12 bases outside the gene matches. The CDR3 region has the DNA TGCGCCAGCAGCCAGATCCTCGGACAGGGAAGGGCCGGGGAGCTGTTTTTT. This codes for CASSQILGQGRAGELFF.

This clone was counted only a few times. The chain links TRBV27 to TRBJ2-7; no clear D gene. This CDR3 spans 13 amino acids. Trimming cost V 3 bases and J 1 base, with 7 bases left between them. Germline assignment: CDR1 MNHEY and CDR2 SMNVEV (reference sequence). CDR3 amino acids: CASSFHGSYEQYF. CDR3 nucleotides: TGTGCCAGCAGTTTTCACGGATCCTACGAGCAGTACTTC.

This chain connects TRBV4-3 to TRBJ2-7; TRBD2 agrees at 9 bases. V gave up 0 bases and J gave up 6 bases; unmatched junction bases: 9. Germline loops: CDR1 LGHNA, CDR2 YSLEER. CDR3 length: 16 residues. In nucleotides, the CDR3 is TGCGCCAGCAGCCAAGAACCCAGCGGGGGGCCTCCCGAGCAGTACTTC. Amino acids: CASSQEPSGGPPEQYF.

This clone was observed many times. The CDR3 DNA sequence: TGTGCCAGCAGCTTGCGTGAGACAGGGGGCCTCGGGGAGCTGTTTTTT. Its protein product is CASSLRETGGLGELFF. This chain links TRBV5-6 with TRBJ2-2, with 10 positions matching TRBD1. This CDR3 comprises 16 residues. Germline CDR1 SGHDT, CDR2 YYEEEE. V shed 1 base and J 7 bases; nucleotides not matched to a gene: 7.

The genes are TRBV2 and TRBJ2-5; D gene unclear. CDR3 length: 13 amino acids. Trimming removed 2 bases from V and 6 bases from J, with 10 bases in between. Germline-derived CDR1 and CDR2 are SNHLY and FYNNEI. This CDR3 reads CASSEPLGQTQYF. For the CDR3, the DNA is TGTGCCAGCAGTGAACCCCTAGGGCAGACCCAGTACTTC.

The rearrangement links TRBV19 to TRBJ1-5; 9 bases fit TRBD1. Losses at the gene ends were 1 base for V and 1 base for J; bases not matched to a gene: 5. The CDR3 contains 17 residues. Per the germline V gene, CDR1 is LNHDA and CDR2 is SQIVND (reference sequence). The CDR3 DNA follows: TGTGCCAGTAGTATAGGAGGGACAGGGCGAAGCAATCAGCCCCAGCATTTT. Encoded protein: CASSIGGTGRSNQPQHF.

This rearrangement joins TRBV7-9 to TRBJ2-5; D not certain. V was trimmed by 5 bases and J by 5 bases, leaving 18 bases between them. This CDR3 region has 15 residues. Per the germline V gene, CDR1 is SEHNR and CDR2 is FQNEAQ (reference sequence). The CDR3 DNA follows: TGTGCCAGCAGCGCCGCTTGGACGCCGGAGGAGACCCAGTACTTC. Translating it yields CASSAAWTPEETQYF.

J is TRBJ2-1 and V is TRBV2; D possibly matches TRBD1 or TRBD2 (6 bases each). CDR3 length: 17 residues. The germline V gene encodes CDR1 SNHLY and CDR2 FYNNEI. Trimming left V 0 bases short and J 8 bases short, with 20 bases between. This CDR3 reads CASSEALPGGGGDEQFF. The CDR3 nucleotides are TGTGCCAGCAGTGAAGCGCTACCTGGGGGCGGAGGGGATGAGCAGTTCTTC. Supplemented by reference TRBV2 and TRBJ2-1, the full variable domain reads EPEVTQTPSHQVTQMGQEVILRCVPISNHLYFYWYRQILGQKVEFLVSFYNNEISEKSEIFDDQFSVERPDGSNFTLKIRSTKLEDSAMYFCASSEALPGGGGDEQFFGPGTRLTVL.

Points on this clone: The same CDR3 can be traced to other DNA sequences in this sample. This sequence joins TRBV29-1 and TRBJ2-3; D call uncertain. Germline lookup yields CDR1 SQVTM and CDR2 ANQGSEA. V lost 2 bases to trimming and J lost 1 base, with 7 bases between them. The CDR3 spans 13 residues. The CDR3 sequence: CSVEKGRTDTQYF. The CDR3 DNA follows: TGCAGCGTTGAAAAGGGTCGCACAGATACGCAGTATTTT.

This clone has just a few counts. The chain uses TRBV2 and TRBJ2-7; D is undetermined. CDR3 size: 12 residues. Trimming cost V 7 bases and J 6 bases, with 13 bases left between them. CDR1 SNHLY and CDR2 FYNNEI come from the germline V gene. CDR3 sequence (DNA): TGTGCCAGCAACCGGGTCCGAACCGAGCAGTACTTC. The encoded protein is CASNRVRTEQYF. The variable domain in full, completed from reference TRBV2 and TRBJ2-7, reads EPEVTQTPSHQVTQMGQEVILRCVPISNHLYFYWYRQILGQKVEFLVSFYNNEISEKSEIFDDQFSVERPDGSNFTLKIRSTKLEDSAMYFCASNRVRTEQYFGPGTRLTVT.

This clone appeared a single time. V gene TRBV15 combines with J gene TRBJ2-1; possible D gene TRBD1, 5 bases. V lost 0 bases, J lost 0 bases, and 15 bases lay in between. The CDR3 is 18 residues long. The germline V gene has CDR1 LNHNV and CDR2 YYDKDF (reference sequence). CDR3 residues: CATSRDPIREDSYNEQFF. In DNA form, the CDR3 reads TGTGCCACCAGCAGAGATCCGATCAGGGAAGACTCCTACAATGAGCAGTTCTTC.

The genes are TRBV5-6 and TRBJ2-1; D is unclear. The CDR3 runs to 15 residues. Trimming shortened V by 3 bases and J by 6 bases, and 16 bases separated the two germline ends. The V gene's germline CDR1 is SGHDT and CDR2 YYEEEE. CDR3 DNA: TGTGCCAGCAGCTCCCTGGACGAGACGGGCAATGAGCAGTTCTTC. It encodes CASSSLDETGNEQFF.

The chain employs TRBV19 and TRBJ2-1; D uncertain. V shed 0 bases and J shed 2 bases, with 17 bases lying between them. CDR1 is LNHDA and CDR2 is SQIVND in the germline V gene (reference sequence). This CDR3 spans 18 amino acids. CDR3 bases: TGTGCCAGTAGTATAGATCTCGAAACGGCTTATACCTACAATGAGCAGTTCTTC. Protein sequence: CASSIDLETAYTYNEQFF.

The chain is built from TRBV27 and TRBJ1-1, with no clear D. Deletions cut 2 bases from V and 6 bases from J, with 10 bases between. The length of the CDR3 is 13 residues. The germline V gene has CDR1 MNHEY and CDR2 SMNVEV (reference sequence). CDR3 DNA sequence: TGTGCCAGCAGTTTAGTCCACAACGCTGAAGCTTTCTTT. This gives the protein CASSLVHNAEAFF.

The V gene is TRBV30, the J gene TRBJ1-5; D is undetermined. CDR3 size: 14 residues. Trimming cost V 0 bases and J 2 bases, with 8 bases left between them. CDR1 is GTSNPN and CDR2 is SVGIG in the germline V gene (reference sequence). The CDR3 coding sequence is TGTGCCTGGAGTGTGCAGCAGGGCAATCAGCCCCAGCATTTT. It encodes CAWSVQQGNQPQHF.

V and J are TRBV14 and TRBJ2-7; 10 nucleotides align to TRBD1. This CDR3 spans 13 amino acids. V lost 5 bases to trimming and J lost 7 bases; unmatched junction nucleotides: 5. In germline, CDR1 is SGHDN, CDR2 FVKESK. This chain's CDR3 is CASSAGQGMEQYF. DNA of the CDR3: TGTGCCAGCAGCGCGGGACAGGGGATGGAGCAGTACTTC. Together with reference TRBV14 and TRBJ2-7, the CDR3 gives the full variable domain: EAGVTQFPSHSVIEKGQTVTLRCDPISGHDNLYWYRRVMGKEIKFLLHFVKESKQDESGMPNNRFLAERTGGTYSTLKVQPAELEDSGVYFCASSAGQGMEQYFGPGTRLTVT.

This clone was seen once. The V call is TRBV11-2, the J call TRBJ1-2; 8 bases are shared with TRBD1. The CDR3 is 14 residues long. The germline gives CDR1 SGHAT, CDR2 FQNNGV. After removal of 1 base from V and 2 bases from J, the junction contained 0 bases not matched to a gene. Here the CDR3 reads CASSLGQGNYGYTF. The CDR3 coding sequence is TGTGCCAGCAGCTTAGGACAGGGGAACTATGGCTACACCTTC. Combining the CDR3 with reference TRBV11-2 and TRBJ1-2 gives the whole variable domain EAGVAQSPRYKIIEKRQSVAFWCNPISGHATLYWYQQILGQGPKLLIQFQNNGVVDDSQLPKDRFSAERLKGVDSTLKIQPAKLEDSAVYLCASSLGQGNYGYTFGSGTRLTVV.

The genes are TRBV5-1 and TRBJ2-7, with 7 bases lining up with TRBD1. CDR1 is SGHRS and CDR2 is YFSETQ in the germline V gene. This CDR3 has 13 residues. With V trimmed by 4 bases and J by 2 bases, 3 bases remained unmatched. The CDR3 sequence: CASSGTVTYEQYF. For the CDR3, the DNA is TGCGCCAGCAGCGGGACAGTCACCTACGAGCAGTACTTC.

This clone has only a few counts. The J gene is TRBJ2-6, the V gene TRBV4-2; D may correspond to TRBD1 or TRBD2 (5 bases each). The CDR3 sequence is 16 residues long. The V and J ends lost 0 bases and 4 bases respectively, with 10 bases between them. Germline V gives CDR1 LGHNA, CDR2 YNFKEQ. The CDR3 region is CASSQDRGTGANVLTF. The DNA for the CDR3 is TGTGCCAGCAGCCAAGATCGAGGGACCGGGGCCAACGTCCTGACTTTC.

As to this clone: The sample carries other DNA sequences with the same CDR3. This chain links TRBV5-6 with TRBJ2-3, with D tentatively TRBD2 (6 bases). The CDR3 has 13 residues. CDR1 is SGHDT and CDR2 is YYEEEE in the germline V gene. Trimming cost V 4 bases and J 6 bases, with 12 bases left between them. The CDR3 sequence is CASSPGGADTQYF. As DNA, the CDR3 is TGTGCCAGCAGCCCCGGCGGGGCGGATACGCAGTATTTT. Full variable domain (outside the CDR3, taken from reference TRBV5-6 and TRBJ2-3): DAGVTQSPTHLIKTRGQQVTLRCSPKSGHDTVSWYQQALGQGPQFIFQYYEEEERQRGNFPDRFSGHQFPNYSSELNVNALLLGDSALYLCASSPGGADTQYFGPGTRLTVL.

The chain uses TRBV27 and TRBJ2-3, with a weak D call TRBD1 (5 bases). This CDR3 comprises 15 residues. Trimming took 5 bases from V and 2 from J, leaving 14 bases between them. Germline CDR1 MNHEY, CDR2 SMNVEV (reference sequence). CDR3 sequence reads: CASSQGPLPTDTQYF. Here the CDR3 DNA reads TGTGCCAGCAGTCAGGGCCCCCTTCCCACAGATACGCAGTATTTT.

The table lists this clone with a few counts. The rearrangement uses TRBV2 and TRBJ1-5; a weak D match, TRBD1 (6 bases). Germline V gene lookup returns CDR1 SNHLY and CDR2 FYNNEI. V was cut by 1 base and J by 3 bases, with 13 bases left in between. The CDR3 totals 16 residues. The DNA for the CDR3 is TGTGCCAGCAGTGAAGGACAGGAGAACCCCAATCAGCCCCAGCATTTT. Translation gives CASSEGQENPNQPQHF.